The 20 T cell receptor beta chains listed next were all sequenced from one sample in a study of blood T cell repertoires in COVID-19 (TCRdb year 2020). Libraries were built with the immunoSEQ multiplex PCR assay. The table comes from immuneACCESS by way of TCRdb, which keeps in-frame sequences with V and J called. Part of the clones is missing from these tables; in studies checked, under half for an unresolved V gene and the rest for unknown reasons. The sample profile shows 250,000 to 350,000 clones; around 87% of them were found once. The ten biggest clones cover 2% to 2.5% of the sample. The source material was peripheral blood. The receptors come from a young woman who had recovered from COVID-19.

CDR3 coding DNA: TGTGCCTGGAGGGGAGCCGACAGGGGCGGATCACCCCTCCACTTT. Translation gives CAWRGADRGGSPLHF. V gene TRBV30 combines with J gene TRBJ1-6, with 8 positions matching TRBD1. Germline assignment: CDR1 GTSNPN and CDR2 SVGIG (reference sequence). J lost 10 bases, V lost 3 bases, and 11 bases had no gene match. The CDR3 runs 15 residues.

The genes are TRBV7-9 and TRBJ1-2, with 7 bases identical to TRBD1. The CDR3 contains 14 residues. The germline V gene has CDR1 SEHNR and CDR2 FQNEAQ (reference sequence). The V gene end was trimmed by 5 bases and the J gene end by 2 bases; junction bases not matched to a gene: 5. The CDR3 here is CASSAIQGNYGYTF. For the CDR3, the DNA is TGTGCCAGCAGCGCAATACAGGGGAACTATGGCTACACCTTC.

The chain joins TRBV9 to TRBJ2-5; 8 bases line up with TRBD1. The CDR3 length is 14 residues. V was clipped by 4 bases and J by 3 bases; unmatched bases: 5. CDR1 and CDR2 from the germline V gene are SGDLS and YYNGEE. This chain's CDR3 is CASSTQTGEETQYF. CDR3 nucleotide sequence: TGTGCCAGCAGCACCCAGACAGGGGAAGAGACCCAGTACTTC.

In DNA form, the CDR3 reads TGTGCCAGCAGCTTTGGAGGGTCCAACTATGGCTACACCTTC. It codes for CASSFGGSNYGYTF. This sequence joins TRBV7-2 and TRBJ1-2; D is ambiguous. Trimming left V 3 bases short and J 2 bases short, with 10 bases between. The CDR3 contains 14 residues. The germline V gene has CDR1 SGHTA and CDR2 FQGNSA.

V gene TRBV5-1 combines with J gene TRBJ1-6; 7 bases match TRBD1. Germline V lookup: CDR1 SGHRS, CDR2 YFSETQ. This CDR3 spans 16 amino acids. The V gene end was trimmed by 0 bases and the J gene end by 8 bases; junction bases not matched to a gene: 8. CDR3 residues: CASSLGGQRSHSPLHF. In nucleotides, the CDR3 is TGCGCCAGCAGCTTGGGGGGACAGAGATCCCATTCACCCCTCCACTTT.

This rearrangement joins TRBV4-1 to TRBJ2-3; TRBD1 matches at 8 bases. V was pared by 1 base and J by 0 bases, with 9 bases of the junction left unmatched. Per the germline V gene, CDR1 is MGHRA and CDR2 is YSYEKL. CDR3 size: 18 residues. The CDR3 sequence is CASSQGPARGRSTDTQYF. Here the CDR3 DNA reads TGCGCCAGCAGCCAAGGCCCGGCCAGGGGGCGAAGCACAGATACGCAGTATTTT.

The chain uses TRBV4-3 and TRBJ1-1, with TRBD1 identical over 7 bases. V lost 0 bases to trimming and J lost 10 bases; unmatched junction nucleotides: 11. CDR1 is LGHNA, CDR2 YSLEER, per germline. This CDR3 is 15 amino acids long. This CDR3 reads CASSQDRPNRGLAFF. The CDR3 bases are TGCGCCAGCAGCCAAGATCGGCCGAACAGGGGTTTAGCTTTCTTT.

Worth noting for this clone: Other DNA sequences from this sample encode an identical CDR3 as well. The chain combines TRBV2 with TRBJ1-6; 9 bases are shared with TRBD1. The junction had 2 bases not matched to a gene; V was cut back by 5 bases and J by 3 bases. Germline assignment: CDR1 SNHLY and CDR2 FYNNEI. CDR3 length equals 15 residues. The DNA for the CDR3 is TGTGCCAGCAGTCCGGGACAGGGCTATAATTCACCCCTCCACTTT. Protein: CASSPGQGYNSPLHF.

CDR3 protein: CASSIVPSGSEQYF. The CDR3 nucleotides are TGTGCCAGTAGTATAGTTCCTAGCGGGAGCGAGCAGTACTTC. The chain links TRBV19 to TRBJ2-7; 10 nucleotides match TRBD2. The CDR3 sequence is 14 residues long. Germline CDR1 reads LNHDA; CDR2 reads SQIVND (reference sequence). V lost 1 base, J lost 6 bases, and 3 bases stayed unmatched. Full variable domain (remainder filled in from reference TRBV19 and TRBJ2-7): DGGITQSPKYLFRKEGQNVTLSCEQNLNHDAMYWYRQDPGQGLRLIYYSQIVNDFQKGDIAEGYSVSREKKESFPLTVTSAQKNPTAFYLCASSIVPSGSEQYFGPGTRLTVT.

The CDR3 sequence: CASSVGGLTGELFF. The CDR3 DNA follows: TGTGCCAGCAGCGTAGGTGGGCTCACCGGGGAGCTGTTTTTT. J is TRBJ2-2 and V is TRBV9, with D unclear. The V gene's germline CDR1 is SGDLS and CDR2 YYNGEE. CDR3 length: 14 residues. V lost 0 bases to trimming and J lost 4 bases, with 7 bases between them.

V gene TRBV29-1 combines with J gene TRBJ2-1, with D possibly matching TRBD1 (5 bases). The V end was cut by 3 bases, the J end by 5 bases, with 17 bases between. The germline V gene has CDR1 SQVTM and CDR2 ANQGSEA. The CDR3 extends over 15 amino acids. This CDR3 reads CSVDELVTVHNEQFF. CDR3 in DNA: TGCAGCGTTGACGAATTGGTGACAGTACACAATGAGCAGTTCTTC.

This chain joins TRBV5-5 and TRBJ2-7, with a weak D call TRBD1 (6 bases). The germline V gene has CDR1 SGHKS and CDR2 YYEKEE (reference sequence). The CDR3 sequence is 15 residues long. V shed 2 bases and J shed 6 bases, with 18 bases lying between them. CDR3 DNA: TGTGCCAGCAGCTTCTGGGCAGGGGAGAAGAGCGAGCAGTACTTC. Translating gives CASSFWAGEKSEQYF.

The rearrangement uses TRBV3-1 (or the pseudogene TRBV3-2) and TRBJ2-7, with 8 bases aligning to TRBD1. The germline V gene encodes CDR1 LGHDT and CDR2 YNNKEL (reference sequence). The CDR3 consists of 14 residues. Losses at the gene ends were 5 bases for V and 2 bases for J; bases not matched to a gene: 5. CDR3 amino acids: CASSNRDRTYEQYF. CDR3 sequence (DNA): TGTGCCAGCAGCAACCGGGACAGGACCTACGAGCAGTACTTC.

The CDR3 DNA is TGTGCCAGCAGTGAGCCGGGGAAAGCCACTGAAGCTTTCTTT. It encodes CASSEPGKATEAFF. The chain joins TRBV2 to TRBJ1-1, with D uncertain. V gave up 3 bases and J gave up 4 bases, with 12 bases separating them. Germline CDR1 is SNHLY and CDR2 is FYNNEI. The CDR3 has 14 amino acids.

This chain links TRBV5-1 with TRBJ2-3; the D gene is possibly TRBD2 (6 bases). V dropped 7 bases and J dropped 0 bases, with 12 bases sitting between them. The CDR3 spans 14 residues. CDR1 is SGHRS and CDR2 is YFSETQ in the germline V gene. In nucleotides, the CDR3 is TGCGCCAGCTGGAGGGCCCATAGCACAGATACGCAGTATTTT. Protein sequence: CASWRAHSTDTQYF.

The chain recombines TRBV4-3 with TRBJ2-7, with 11 nucleotides matching TRBD2. Germline assignment: CDR1 LGHNA and CDR2 YSLEER. This CDR3 contains 15 residues. Germline trimming cut 4 bases from V and 3 bases from J; bases unmatched to any gene: 5. The CDR3 bases are TGCGCCAGCAGCCCAACTAGCGGGAGCTTCTACGAGCAGTACTTC. Translation: CASSPTSGSFYEQYF.

This rearrangement joins TRBV4-3 to TRBJ1-2; D is unresolved. This CDR3 is 13 amino acids long. The germline V gene has CDR1 LGHNA and CDR2 YSLEER. Between the trimmed V and J ends, which lost 1 base and 8 bases, there was a span of 11 bases. The CDR3 sequence is CASSQVSSRGYTF. The CDR3 DNA reads as TGCGCCAGCAGCCAAGTATCATCTCGGGGCTACACCTTC.

The table lists this clone with a few counts. This CDR3 reads CASSSGQAYNEQFF. The CDR3 region has the DNA TGTGCCAGCAGTTCGGGACAGGCCTACAATGAGCAGTTCTTC. V gene TRBV2 combines with J gene TRBJ2-1, with TRBD1 identical over 8 bases. The CDR3 consists of 14 residues. Looked up from germline, CDR1 is SNHLY and CDR2 is FYNNEI. V lost 5 bases, J lost 2 bases, and 2 bases stayed unmatched. The full variable domain, completed using reference TRBV2 and TRBJ2-1, is EPEVTQTPSHQVTQMGQEVILRCVPISNHLYFYWYRQILGQKVEFLVSFYNNEISEKSEIFDDQFSVERPDGSNFTLKIRSTKLEDSAMYFCASSSGQAYNEQFFGPGTRLTVL.

The gene calls are TRBV2 and TRBJ2-1; D ambiguous. Germline CDR1 SNHLY, CDR2 FYNNEI. Trimming took off 7 bases at V and 0 bases at J, with 10 bases between the two ends. The CDR3 covers 14 residues. The CDR3 DNA reads TGTGCCAGCAATCAGGAAAGCTCCTACAATGAGCAGTTCTTC. This encodes CASNQESSYNEQFF.

The chain employs TRBV30 and TRBJ2-7; 7 bases align to TRBD2. Germline lookup yields CDR1 GTSNPN and CDR2 SVGIG (reference sequence). With V trimmed by 4 bases and J by 6 bases, 6 bases remained unmatched. The CDR3 runs 12 residues. CDR3 DNA: TGTGCCTGGACCCCGGGGGGAAGCGAGCAGTACTTC. Translated, it gives CAWTPGGSEQYF.